This T cell receptor (beta chain) was observed in a study of blood T cell repertoires in COVID-19. Study background: The United States, Italy and Spain supplied acute and convalescent COVID-19 samples.

CDR1 and CDR2 (germline): SGHAT, FQNNGV. Trimming removed 8 bases from V and 12 bases from J; junction bases left unmatched: 20. This CDR3 is 16 amino acids long. Original processing methods: Estimated nucleated cell counts came from reference gene primer amplification. The table came from immunoSEQ multiplex PCR; TCRdb's copy has only in-frame clones and leaves some out. For V, J and clone size, that table is used; D and trimming come from the DNA. Of roughly 230,000 clones listed, nearly 85% are singletons. The chain is built from TRBV11-2 and TRBJ2-1, with 9 bases matching TRBD2. The source is a human donor in a cohort sampled during active COVID-19. The sample comprised peripheral blood. CDR3 bases: TGTGCCAGCGGACTCCTCCTGAGCGGTAGCGGGGGTAGGCAGTTCTTC. This translates into CASGLLLSGSGGRQFF.